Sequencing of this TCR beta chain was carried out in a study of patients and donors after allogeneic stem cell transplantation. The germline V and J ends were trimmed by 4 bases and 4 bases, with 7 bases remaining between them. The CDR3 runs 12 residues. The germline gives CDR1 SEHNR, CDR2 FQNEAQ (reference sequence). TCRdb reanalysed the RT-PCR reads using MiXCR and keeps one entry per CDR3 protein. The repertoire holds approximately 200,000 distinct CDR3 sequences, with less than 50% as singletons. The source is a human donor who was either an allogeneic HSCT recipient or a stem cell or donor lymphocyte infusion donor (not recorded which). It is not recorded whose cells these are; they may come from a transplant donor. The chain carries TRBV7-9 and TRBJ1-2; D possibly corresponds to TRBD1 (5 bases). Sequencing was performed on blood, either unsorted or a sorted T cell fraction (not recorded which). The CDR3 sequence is CASSWDGYGYTF. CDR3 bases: TGTGCCAGCAGCTGGGACGGCTATGGCTACACCTTC. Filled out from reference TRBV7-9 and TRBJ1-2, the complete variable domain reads DTGVSQNPRHKITKRGQNVTFRCDPISEHNRLYWYRQTLGQGPEFLTYFQNEAQLEKSRLLSDRFSAERPKGSFSTLEIQRTEQGDSAMYLCASSWDGYGYTFGSGTRLTVV.